Included here is one T cell receptor (beta chain) sequence, with context. The antigen remains undetermined. Sequenced by immunoSEQ multiplex PCR; TCRdb stores in-frame clones only, minus some. The sample includes more than 90,000 clones, approximately 80% of them seen just once. Every patient experienced relapse after autologous stem cell transplantation, and brentuximab vedotin exposure varied. The CDR3 is made up of 11 amino acids. V gave up 5 bases and J gave up 2 bases, with 4 bases separating them. Looked up from germline, CDR1 is MNHNY and CDR2 is SVGAGI (reference sequence). This sample was included in a study of PD-1 blockade in classical Hodgkin lymphoma. Study outcomes and limitations: By C4D1, CD4+ diversity increased significantly, especially in complete responders.

The clonotype was recovered from a human donor with classical Hodgkin lymphoma. The chain is built from TRBV6-6 and TRBJ2-7; no definite D call. This specimen consisted of peripheral blood mononuclear cells (PBMCs), obtained before the second cycle of nivolumab. CDR3 nucleotide sequence: TGTGCCAGCAGTGCCGCCTACGAGCAGTACTTC. This codes for CASSAAYEQYF.